The next 6 T cell receptor beta chains were all read from a single sample in a study of T cell repertoires in cytomegalovirus infection. No antigen has been assigned to these receptors. In TCRdb, the reads were re-called with MiXCR into one record per CDR3 protein. The sample includes around 900,000 distinct CDR3 sequences, 31% seen only once; the top ten take around 15%. Source: cultured CD8+ T cells from PBMCs, taken from culture after CMV antigen stimulation. These receptors came from a human donor in good health (CMV status not recorded). Some clones in this sample may be carry-over from other donors' samples.

This clonotype was seen more than once but under ten times. The chain joins TRBV6-1 to TRBJ2-3; 10 nucleotides agree with TRBD2. Unmatched junction bases numbered 7, after V lost 6 bases and J lost 1 base. CDR3 length: 16 residues. Germline V CDR1 and CDR2: MNHNS, SASEGT. Here the CDR3 reads CASSRRAGGRTDTQYF. In DNA form, the CDR3 reads TGTGCCAGCAGCCGCAGAGCGGGGGGGCGCACAGATACGCAGTATTTT.

V and J are TRBV6-5 and TRBJ2-3; D possibly corresponds to TRBD1 (5 bases). The V and J ends lost 8 bases and 4 bases respectively, with 19 bases between them. This CDR3 contains 15 residues. Germline lookup yields CDR1 MNHEY and CDR2 SVGAGI. DNA for the CDR3: TGTGCCAGCTCTCTCCTGCAGGGTGCCCCAGATACGCAGTATTTT. As protein: CASSLLQGAPDTQYF.

This clonotype has just a few counts. The chain uses TRBV18 and TRBJ2-5; 8 bases are shared with TRBD2. V lost 4 bases to trimming and J lost 2 bases; unmatched junction nucleotides: 12. Germline CDR1 and CDR2: KGHSH and LQKENI. The CDR3 totals 17 residues. The CDR3: CASSQPSGIAGQETQYF. CDR3 DNA sequence: TGTGCCAGCTCACAACCTTCTGGGATAGCGGGGCAAGAGACCCAGTACTTC.

This clonotype appeared a single time. The J gene is TRBJ2-1, the V gene TRBV24-1, with D hard to call. Germline CDR1 and CDR2: KGHDR and SFDVKD. The ends were cut back, 5 bases at V and 5 bases at J, with 15 bases in the middle. CDR3 size: 15 residues. The CDR3 sequence: CATSGIETSNNEQFF. The CDR3 nucleotides read TGTGCCACCAGTGGCATAGAAACGTCCAACAATGAGCAGTTCTTC.

This clonotype was found once. V usage is TRBV2 and J usage is TRBJ1-5; D is possibly TRBD1 (5 bases). Trimming took off 4 bases at V and 5 bases at J, with 24 bases between the two ends. The CDR3 consists of 18 residues. The germline V gene has CDR1 SNHLY and CDR2 FYNNEI. The CDR3 protein is CASSGPQADIYFYQPQHF. The DNA of the CDR3 is TGTGCCAGCAGTGGGCCGCAAGCGGACATCTATTTCTATCAGCCCCAGCATTTT.

The chain couples TRBV7-9 to TRBJ1-2; 7 bases are shared with TRBD1. V shed 1 base and J 7 bases; nucleotides not matched to a gene: 6. Germline V gene lookup returns CDR1 SEHNR and CDR2 FQNEAQ (reference sequence). The CDR3 consists of 14 residues. CDR3 sequence reads: CASSLGGGPLGYTF. The CDR3 coding sequence is TGTGCCAGCAGCTTAGGAGGGGGCCCCCTTGGCTACACCTTC.